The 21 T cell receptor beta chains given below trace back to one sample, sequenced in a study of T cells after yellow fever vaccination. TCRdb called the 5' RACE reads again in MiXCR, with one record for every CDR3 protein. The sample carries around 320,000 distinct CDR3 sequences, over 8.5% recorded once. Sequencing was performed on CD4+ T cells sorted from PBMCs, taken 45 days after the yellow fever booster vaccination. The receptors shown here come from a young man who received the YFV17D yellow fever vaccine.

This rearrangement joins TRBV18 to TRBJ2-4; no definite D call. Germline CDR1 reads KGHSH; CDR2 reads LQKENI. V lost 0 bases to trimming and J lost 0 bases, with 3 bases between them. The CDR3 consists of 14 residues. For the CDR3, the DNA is TGTGCCAGCTCACCACCGCTAGCCAAAAACATTCAGTACTTC. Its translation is CASSPPLAKNIQYF.

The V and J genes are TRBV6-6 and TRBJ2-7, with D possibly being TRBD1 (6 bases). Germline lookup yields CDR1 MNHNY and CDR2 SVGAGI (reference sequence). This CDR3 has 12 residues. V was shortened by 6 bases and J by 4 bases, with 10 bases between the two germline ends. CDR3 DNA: TGTGCCAGCAGGCCTGGACAGTACGAGCAGTACTTC. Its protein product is CASRPGQYEQYF.

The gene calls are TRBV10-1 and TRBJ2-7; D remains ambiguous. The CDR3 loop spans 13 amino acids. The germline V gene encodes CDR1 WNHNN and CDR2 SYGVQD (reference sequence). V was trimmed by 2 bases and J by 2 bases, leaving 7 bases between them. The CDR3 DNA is TGCGCCAGCAGTGAGCGAGTTACCTACGAGCAGTACTTC. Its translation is CASSERVTYEQYF.

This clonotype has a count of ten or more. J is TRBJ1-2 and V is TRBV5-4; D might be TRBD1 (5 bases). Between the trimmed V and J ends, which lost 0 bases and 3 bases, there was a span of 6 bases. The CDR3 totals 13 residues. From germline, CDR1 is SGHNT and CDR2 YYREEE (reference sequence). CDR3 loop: CASSLGRDYGYTF. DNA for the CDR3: TGTGCCAGCAGCTTGGGCAGGGACTATGGCTACACCTTC.

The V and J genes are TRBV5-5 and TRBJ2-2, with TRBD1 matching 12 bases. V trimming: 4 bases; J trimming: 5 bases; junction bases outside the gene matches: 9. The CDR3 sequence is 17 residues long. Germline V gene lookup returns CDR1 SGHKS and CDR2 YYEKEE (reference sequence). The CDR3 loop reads CASSPQGQGASTGELFF. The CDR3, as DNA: TGTGCCAGCAGCCCACAGGGACAGGGGGCATCTACCGGGGAGCTGTTTTTT.

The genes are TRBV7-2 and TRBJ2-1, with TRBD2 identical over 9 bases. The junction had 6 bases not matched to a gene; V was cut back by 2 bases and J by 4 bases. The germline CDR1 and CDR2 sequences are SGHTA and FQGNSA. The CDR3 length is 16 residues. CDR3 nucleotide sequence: TGTGCCAGCAGCTTAAATTGGCGGGGGGGATACAATGAGCAGTTCTTC. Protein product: CASSLNWRGGYNEQFF.

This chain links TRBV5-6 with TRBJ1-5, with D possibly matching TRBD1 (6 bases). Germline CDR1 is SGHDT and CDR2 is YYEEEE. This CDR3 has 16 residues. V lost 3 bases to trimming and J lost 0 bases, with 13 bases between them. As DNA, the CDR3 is TGTGCCAGCAGCTGGGGGGGGGCTGATAGCAATCAGCCCCAGCATTTT. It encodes CASSWGGADSNQPQHF.

The CDR3 here is CASSQVVLAGGPSGELFF. CDR3 bases: TGCGCCAGCAGCCAAGTGGTTCTAGCGGGGGGGCCATCCGGGGAGCTGTTTTTT. V usage is TRBV4-3 and J usage is TRBJ2-2; 12 bases fit TRBD2. The CDR3 extends over 18 amino acids. Germline CDR1 and CDR2: LGHNA and YSLEER. The trim removed 1 base at V and 6 bases at J, leaving 9 bases unmatched.

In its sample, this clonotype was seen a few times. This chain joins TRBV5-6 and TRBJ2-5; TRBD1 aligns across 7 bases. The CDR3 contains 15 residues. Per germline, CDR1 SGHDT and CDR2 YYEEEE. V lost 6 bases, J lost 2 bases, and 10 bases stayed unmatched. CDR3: CASIRQGDAQETQYF. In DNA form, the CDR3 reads TGTGCCAGCATACGACAGGGAGATGCACAAGAGACCCAGTACTTC.

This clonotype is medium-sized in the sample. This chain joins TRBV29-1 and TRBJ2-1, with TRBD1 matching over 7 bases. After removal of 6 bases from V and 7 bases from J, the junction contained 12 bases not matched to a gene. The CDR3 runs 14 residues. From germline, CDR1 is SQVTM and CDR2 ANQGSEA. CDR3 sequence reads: CSVLQGILGNEQFF. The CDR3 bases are TGCAGCGTACTACAGGGGATCCTAGGGAATGAGCAGTTCTTC.

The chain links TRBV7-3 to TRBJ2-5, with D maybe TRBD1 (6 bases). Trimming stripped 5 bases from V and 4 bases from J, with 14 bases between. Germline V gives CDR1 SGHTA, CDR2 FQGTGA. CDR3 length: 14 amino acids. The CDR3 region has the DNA TGTGCCAGCAGCGCACAGGGCATGAGAGAGACCCAGTACTTC. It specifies CASSAQGMRETQYF.

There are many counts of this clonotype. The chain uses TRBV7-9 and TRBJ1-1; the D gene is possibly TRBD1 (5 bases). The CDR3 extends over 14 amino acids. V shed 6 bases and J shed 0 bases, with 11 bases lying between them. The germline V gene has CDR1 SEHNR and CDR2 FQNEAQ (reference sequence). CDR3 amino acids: CASSLRGLNTEAFF. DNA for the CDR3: TGTGCCAGCAGTTTGCGGGGACTGAACACTGAAGCTTTCTTT. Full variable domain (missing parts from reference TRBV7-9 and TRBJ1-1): DTGVSQNPRHKITKRGQNVTFRCDPISEHNRLYWYRQTLGQGPEFLTYFQNEAQLEKSRLLSDRFSAERPKGSFSTLEIQRTEQGDSAMYLCASSLRGLNTEAFFGQGTRLTVV.

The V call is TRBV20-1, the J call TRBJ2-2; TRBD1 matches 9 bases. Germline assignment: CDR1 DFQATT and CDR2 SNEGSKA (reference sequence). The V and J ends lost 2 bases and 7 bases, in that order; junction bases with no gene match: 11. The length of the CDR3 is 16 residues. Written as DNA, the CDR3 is TGCAGTGCTAGACCCCCGGGACAGGGAACGGGCGGGGAGCTGTTTTTT. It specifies CSARPPGQGTGGELFF.

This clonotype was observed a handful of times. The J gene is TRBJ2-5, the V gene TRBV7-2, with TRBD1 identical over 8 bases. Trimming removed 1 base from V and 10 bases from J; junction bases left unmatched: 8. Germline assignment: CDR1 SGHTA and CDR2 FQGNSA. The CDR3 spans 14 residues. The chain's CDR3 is CASSLGDRGSNQYF. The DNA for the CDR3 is TGTGCCAGCAGCTTAGGCGACAGGGGAAGTAACCAGTACTTC.

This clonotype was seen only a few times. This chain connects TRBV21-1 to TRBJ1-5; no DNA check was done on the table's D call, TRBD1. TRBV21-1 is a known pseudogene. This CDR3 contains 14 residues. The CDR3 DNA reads TGTGCCAGCAGCAAACAAGGGGGGGATCAGCCCCAGCATTTT. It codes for CASSKQGGDQPQHF.

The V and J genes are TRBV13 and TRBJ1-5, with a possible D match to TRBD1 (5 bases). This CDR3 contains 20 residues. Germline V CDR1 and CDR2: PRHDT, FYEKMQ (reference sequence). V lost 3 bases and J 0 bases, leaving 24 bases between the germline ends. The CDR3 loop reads CASSFEMSRDGEYSNQPQHF. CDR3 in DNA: TGTGCCAGCAGCTTCGAGATGAGCCGGGACGGAGAATATAGCAATCAGCCCCAGCATTTT.

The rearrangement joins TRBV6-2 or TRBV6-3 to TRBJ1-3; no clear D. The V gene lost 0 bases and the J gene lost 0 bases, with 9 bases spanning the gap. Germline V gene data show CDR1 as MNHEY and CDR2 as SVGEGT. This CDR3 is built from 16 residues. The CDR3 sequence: CASSYSPGSSGNTIYF. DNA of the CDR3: TGTGCCAGCAGTTACTCTCCGGGGAGCTCTGGAAACACCATATATTTT.

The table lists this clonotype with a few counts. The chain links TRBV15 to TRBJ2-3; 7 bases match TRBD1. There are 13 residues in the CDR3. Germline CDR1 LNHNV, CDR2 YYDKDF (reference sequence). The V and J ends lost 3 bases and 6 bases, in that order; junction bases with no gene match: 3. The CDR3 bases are TGTGCCACCAGCAGCGTACAGGGGGATACGCAGTATTTT. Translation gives CATSSVQGDTQYF.

The CDR3 region has the DNA TGTGCCAGCAGCTTAGGGGGCAGGGAAGAGACCCAGTACTTC. Translation: CASSLGGREETQYF. V usage is TRBV7-2 and J usage is TRBJ2-5; possibly TRBD1 for D (5 bases). V lost 1 base and J 3 bases, leaving 9 bases between the germline ends. This CDR3 is 14 amino acids long. Germline CDR1 and CDR2: SGHTA and FQGNSA.

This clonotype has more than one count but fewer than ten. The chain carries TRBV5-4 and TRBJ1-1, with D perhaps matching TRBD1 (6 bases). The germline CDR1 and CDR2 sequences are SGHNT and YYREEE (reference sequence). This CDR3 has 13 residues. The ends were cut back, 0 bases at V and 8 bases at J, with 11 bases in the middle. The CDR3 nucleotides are TGTGCCAGCAGCTTGGGCGGGGGGGGCGAAGCTTTCTTT. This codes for CASSLGGGGEAFF.

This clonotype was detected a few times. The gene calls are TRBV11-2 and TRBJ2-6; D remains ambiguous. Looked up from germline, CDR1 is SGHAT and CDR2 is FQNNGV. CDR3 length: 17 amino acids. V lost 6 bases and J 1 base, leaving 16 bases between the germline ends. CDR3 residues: CASRSSWQKSGANVLTF. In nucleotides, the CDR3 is TGTGCCAGCAGGTCCTCGTGGCAGAAGTCTGGGGCCAACGTCCTGACTTTC.